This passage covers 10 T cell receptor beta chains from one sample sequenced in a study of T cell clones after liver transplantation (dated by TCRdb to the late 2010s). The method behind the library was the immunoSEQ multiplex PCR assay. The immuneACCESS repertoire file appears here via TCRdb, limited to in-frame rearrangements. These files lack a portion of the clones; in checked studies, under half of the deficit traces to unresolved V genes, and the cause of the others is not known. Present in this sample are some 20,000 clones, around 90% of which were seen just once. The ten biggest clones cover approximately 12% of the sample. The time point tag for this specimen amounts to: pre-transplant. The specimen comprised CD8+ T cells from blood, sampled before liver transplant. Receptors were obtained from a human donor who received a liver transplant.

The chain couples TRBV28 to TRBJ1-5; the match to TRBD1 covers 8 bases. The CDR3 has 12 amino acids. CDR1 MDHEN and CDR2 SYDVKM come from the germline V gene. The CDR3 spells CATRQGNQPQHF. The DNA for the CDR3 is TGTGCTACACGACAGGGGAATCAGCCCCAGCATTTT.

In DNA form, the CDR3 reads TGCGCCAGCAGCCAATCTATGGCAGTCTCCTACGAGCAGTACTTC. Encoded protein: CASSQSMAVSYEQYF. The V call is TRBV4-3, the J call TRBJ2-7; D remains ambiguous. V was trimmed by 2 bases and J by 0 bases, leaving 11 bases between them. CDR3 length equals 15 residues. Germline values: CDR1 LGHNA, CDR2 YSLEER.

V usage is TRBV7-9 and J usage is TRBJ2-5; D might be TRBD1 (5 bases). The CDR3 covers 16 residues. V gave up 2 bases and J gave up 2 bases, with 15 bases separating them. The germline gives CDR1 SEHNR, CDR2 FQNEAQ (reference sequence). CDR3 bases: TGTGCCAGCAGCTTATTTCCCAGGGCCGCTCAAGAGACCCAGTACTTC. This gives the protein CASSLFPRAAQETQYF.

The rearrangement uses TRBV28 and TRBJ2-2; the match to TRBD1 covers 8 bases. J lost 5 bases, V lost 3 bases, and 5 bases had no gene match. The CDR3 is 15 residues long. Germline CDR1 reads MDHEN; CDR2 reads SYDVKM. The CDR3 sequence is CASSFGQGRTGELFF. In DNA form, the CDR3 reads TGTGCCAGCAGTTTTGGACAGGGAAGAACCGGGGAGCTGTTTTTT.

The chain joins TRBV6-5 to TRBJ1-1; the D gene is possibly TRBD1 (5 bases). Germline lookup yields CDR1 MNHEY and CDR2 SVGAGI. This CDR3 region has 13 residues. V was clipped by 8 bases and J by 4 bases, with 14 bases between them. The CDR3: CASWGFGGTEAFF. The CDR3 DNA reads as TGTGCCAGCTGGGGTTTTGGGGGCACTGAAGCTTTCTTT.

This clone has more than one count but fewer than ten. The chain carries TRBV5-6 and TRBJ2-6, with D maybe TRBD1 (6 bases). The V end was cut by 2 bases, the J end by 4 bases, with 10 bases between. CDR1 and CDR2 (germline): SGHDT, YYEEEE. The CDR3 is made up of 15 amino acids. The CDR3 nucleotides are TGTGCCAGCAGCTTCTACAGGGCAGGGGCCAACGTCCTGACTTTC. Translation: CASSFYRAGANVLTF.

CDR3 sequence (DNA): TGTGCCAGCAGCCCGCGGGAAACTCAGCCCCAGCATTTT. This sequence encodes CASSPRETQPQHF. The J gene is TRBJ1-5, the V gene TRBV6-6; D is uncertain. V was pared by 6 bases and J by 6 bases, with 12 bases between. The CDR3 is made up of 13 amino acids. The germline V gene has CDR1 MNHNY and CDR2 SVGAGI (reference sequence).

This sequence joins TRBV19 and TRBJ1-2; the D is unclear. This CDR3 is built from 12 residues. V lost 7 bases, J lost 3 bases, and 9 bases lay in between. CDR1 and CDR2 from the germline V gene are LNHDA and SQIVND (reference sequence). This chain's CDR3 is CASTLTDYGYTF. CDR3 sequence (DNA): TGTGCCAGTACCCTCACGGACTATGGCTACACCTTC.

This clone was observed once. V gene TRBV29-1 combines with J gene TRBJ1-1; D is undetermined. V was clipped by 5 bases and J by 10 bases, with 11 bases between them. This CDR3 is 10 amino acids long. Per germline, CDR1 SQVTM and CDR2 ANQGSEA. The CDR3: CSVIIKSAFF. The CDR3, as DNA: TGCAGCGTTATAATCAAGTCAGCTTTCTTT.

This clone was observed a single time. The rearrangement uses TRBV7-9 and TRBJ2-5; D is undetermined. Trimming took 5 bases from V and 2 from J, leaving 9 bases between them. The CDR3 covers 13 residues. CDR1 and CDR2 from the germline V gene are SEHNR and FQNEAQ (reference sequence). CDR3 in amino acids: CASSPSNQETQYF. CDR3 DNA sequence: TGTGCCAGCAGCCCGAGTAATCAAGAGACCCAGTACTTC.